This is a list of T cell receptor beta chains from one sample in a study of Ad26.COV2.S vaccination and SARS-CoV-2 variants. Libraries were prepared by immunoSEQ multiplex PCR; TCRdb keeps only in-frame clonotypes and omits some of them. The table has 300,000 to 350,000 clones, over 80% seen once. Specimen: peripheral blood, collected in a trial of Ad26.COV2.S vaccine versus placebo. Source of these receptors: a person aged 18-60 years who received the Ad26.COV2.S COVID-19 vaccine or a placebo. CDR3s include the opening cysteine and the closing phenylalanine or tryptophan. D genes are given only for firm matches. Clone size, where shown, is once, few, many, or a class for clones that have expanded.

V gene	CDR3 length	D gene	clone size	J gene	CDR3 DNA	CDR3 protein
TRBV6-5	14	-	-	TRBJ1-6	TGTGCCAGCACCTCCGGGGGCGGGAATTCACCCCTCCACTTT	CASTSGGGNSPLHF
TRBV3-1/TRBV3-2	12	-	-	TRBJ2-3	TGTGCCAGCAGCCCCTCGGGGGATACGCAGTATTTT	CASSPSGDTQYF
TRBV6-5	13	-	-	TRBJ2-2	TGTGCCTGCGGGACACGGAACACCGGGGAGCTGTTTTTT	CACGTRNTGELFF
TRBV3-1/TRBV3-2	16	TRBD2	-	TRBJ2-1	TGTGCCAGCCGCTTTTCCACTAGCGGGGGTTACAATGAGCAGTTCTTC	CASRFSTSGGYNEQFF
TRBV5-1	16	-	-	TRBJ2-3	TGCGCCAGCAGTACGAGGGATTTCTTCGGCACAGATACGCAGTATTTT	CASSTRDFFGTDTQYF
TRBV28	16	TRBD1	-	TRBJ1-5	TGTGCCAGCAGTCCGCCGGGACAGGGTATCTTTCAGCCCCAGCATTTT	CASSPPGQGIFQPQHF
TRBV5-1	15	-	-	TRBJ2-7	TGCGCCAGCAGCTTCATATCGTCTTCGGGGAGCGAGCAGTACTTC	CASSFISSSGSEQYF
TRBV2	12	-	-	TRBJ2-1	TGTGCCAGCAGGCCCGGGGGAGGTGAGCAGTTCTTC	CASRPGGGEQFF
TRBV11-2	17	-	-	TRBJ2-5	TGTGCCAGCAGCTTAGATGCTTGGGGCAGAGACCAAGAGACCCAGTACTTC	CASSLDAWGRDQETQYF
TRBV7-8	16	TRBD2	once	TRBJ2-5	TGTGCCAGCAGCTTAGGGCCTAGCGGGGGACAAGAGACCCAGTACTTC	CASSLGPSGGQETQYF
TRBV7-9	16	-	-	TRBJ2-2	TGTGCCAGCAGCCCGGTCCGACTCGCGAACACCGGGGAGCTGTTTTTT	CASSPVRLANTGELFF
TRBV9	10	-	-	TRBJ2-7	TGTGCCAGCATCCACTACGAGCAGTACTTC	CASIHYEQYF
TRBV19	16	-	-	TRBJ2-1	TGTGCCAGTAGTATAGAGGCGGGGGCCCACTACAATGAGCAGTTCTTC	CASSIEAGAHYNEQFF
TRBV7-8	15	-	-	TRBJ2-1	TGTGCCAGCAGCCGACAGGCGAGCTCCTACAATGAGCAGTTCTTC	CASSRQASSYNEQFF
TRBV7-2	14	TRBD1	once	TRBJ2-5	TGTGCCAGCAGCCCCGTCCGGGACAGTGAGACCCAGTACTTC	CASSPVRDSETQYF
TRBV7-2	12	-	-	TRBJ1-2	TGTGCCAGCAGCCCCCTCAAGGGGGGCTACACCTTC	CASSPLKGGYTF
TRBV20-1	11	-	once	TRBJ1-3	TGCAGTGCCTCGCATGGTAGCACCATATATTTT	CSASHGSTIYF
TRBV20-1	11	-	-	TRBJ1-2	TGCAGTGCTAGAGTTCAGGGGAGCTACACCTTC	CSARVQGSYTF
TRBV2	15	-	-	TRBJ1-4	TGTGCCAGCAGGGTCCGCACTGCAACTAATGAAAAACTGTTTTTT	CASRVRTATNEKLFF
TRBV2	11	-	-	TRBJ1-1	TGTGCCAGCATGGTGAACACTGAAGCTTTCTTT	CASMVNTEAFF
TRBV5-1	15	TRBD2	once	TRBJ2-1	TGCGCCAGCAGCCGTAGCGGGGGGGTTTACAATGAGCAGTTCTTC	CASSRSGGVYNEQFF
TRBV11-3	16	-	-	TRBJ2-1	TGTGCCAGCAGCTTAGAGGCGGAGCGGACCTGGGATGAGCAGTTCTTC	CASSLEAERTWDEQFF
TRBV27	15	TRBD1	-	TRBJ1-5	TGTGCCAGCAGTTTGGGGACAGGGCGGAATCAGCCCCAGCATTTT	CASSLGTGRNQPQHF
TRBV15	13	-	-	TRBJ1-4	TGTGCCACCAGCAGAGGGAGGGACGAAAAACTGTTTTTT	CATSRGRDEKLFF
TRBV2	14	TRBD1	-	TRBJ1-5	TGTGCCAGCACCGACAGGGCGAGCAATCAGCCCCAGCATTTT	CASTDRASNQPQHF
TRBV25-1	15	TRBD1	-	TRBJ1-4	TGTGCCAGCAGTGGGCGACAGGGAAGAATCGAAAAACTGTTTTTT	CASSGRQGRIEKLFF
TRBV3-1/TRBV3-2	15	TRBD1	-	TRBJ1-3	TGTGCCAGCAGCCAAGTCGGGCAGGGGGTGCACACCATATATTTT	CASSQVGQGVHTIYF
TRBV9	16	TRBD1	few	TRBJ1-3	TGTGCCAGCAGCGTCGGACAGGGAAGCTCTGGAAACACCATATATTTT	CASSVGQGSSGNTIYF
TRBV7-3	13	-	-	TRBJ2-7	TGTGCCAGCAGTTTAAAAGGGGGCTACGAGCAGTACTTC	CASSLKGGYEQYF
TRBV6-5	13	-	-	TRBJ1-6	TGTGCCAGCAAATCCGGGGTAGGGTCACCCCTCCACTTT	CASKSGVGSPLHF
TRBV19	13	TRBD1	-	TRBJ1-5	TGTGCCAGCAATGACAGGGGTGGCCAGCCCCAGCATTTT	CASNDRGGQPQHF
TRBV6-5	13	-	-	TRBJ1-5	TGTGCCAGCAGTCGCGACGGGAGCCAGCCCCAGCATTTT	CASSRDGSQPQHF
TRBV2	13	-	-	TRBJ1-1	TGTGCCAGCAGTGCGGGGGTTTCCACTGAAGCTTTCTTT	CASSAGVSTEAFF
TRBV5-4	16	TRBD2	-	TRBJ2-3	TGTGCCAGCAGGGCCGGGACTAGCGGGGCCACAGATACGCAGTATTTT	CASRAGTSGATDTQYF
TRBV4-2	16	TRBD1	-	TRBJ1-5	TGTGCCAGCAGCCAAGAAGGGGCAGGGGGGTTTCAGCCCCAGCATTTT	CASSQEGAGGFQPQHF
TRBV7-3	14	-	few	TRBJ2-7	TGTGCCAGCAGCTTAGTCCCAGTCTCCTACGAGCAGTACTTC	CASSLVPVSYEQYF
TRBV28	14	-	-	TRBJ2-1	TGTGCCAGCAGTTTAGTTGAGGGGGGCCATGAGCAGTTCTTC	CASSLVEGGHEQFF
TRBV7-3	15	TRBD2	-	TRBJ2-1	TGTGCCAGCAGCCCAAGCGGGGGGGCGTACAATGAGCAGTTCTTC	CASSPSGGAYNEQFF
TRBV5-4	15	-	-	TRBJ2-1	TGTGCCAGCAGCTTGGTGGGCGGGGCCCACAATGAGCAGTTCTTC	CASSLVGGAHNEQFF
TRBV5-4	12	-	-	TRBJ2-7	TGTGCCAGCAGCTTAATTTCGTACGAGCAGTACTTC	CASSLISYEQYF
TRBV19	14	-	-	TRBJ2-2	TGTGCCAGTAGTATGCAGGGAACTGCCGGGGAGCTGTTTTTT	CASSMQGTAGELFF
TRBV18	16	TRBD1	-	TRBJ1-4	TGTGCCAGCTCACCGCTTAACAGGGGGACTAATGAAAAACTGTTTTTT	CASSPLNRGTNEKLFF